The rows below give T cell receptor beta chains drawn from one sample of a study of cytomegalovirus exposure and HLA in healthy donors. TCRdb's table, derived via immunoSEQ multiplex PCR, lists solely in-frame clones and lacks some. Of 150,000 to 200,000 clones listed, roughly 88% are singletons. Sequenced material: PBMCs. The receptors derive from a man in his late teens or twenties in good health and CMV-seropositive. Both conserved end residues are part of each CDR3. The D gene is left open where the match is weak. Part of the rows lack a size; the others show once, few, many or a class for expanded clones.

D	size	V	J	CDR3	DNA
.	.	TRBV9	TRBJ1-2	CASSQALTDNYGYTF	TGTGCCAGCAGCCAAGCCTTGACAGATAACTATGGCTACACCTTC
TRBD1	once	TRBV7-2	TRBJ1-1	CASNLRQGNTEAFF	TGTGCCAGCAACTTAAGACAGGGTAACACTGAAGCTTTCTTT
.	.	TRBV15	TRBJ2-7	CATSRGVRGASYEQYF	TGTGCCACCAGCAGAGGGGTGCGGGGTGCCTCCTACGAGCAGTACTTC
.	once	TRBV25-1	TRBJ1-1	CASSNSGFADTEAFF	TGTGCCAGCAGTAACTCCGGGTTTGCGGACACTGAAGCTTTCTTT
.	.	TRBV7-9	TRBJ2-7	CASTGRGYEQYF	TGTGCCAGCACCGGCCGGGGCTACGAGCAGTACTTC
.	.	TRBV5-1	TRBJ1-3	CASSLAPSGNTIYF	TGCGCCAGCAGCTTGGCCCCTTCTGGAAACACCATATATTTT
TRBD1	.	TRBV27	TRBJ2-1	CASKGQGPRNEQFF	TGTGCCAGCAAGGGACAGGGTCCCCGCAATGAGCAGTTCTTC
TRBD1	few	TRBV5-1	TRBJ1-4	CASSLAGQGDEKLFF	TGCGCCAGCAGCTTGGCCGGACAGGGGGATGAAAAACTGTTTTTT
.	once	TRBV4-3	TRBJ1-1	CASSQDVRGNTEASF	TGCGCCAGCAGCCAAGACGTTCGAGGAAACACTGAAGCTTCCTTT
TRBD1	once	TRBV9	TRBJ2-3	CASSYGTAWRDTQYF	TGTGCCAGCAGCTATGGGACAGCCTGGAGAGATACGCAGTATTTT
.	.	TRBV6-5	TRBJ1-5	CASSYSRVQPQHF	TGTGCCAGCAGTTACTCCCGGGTACAGCCCCAGCATTTT
TRBD1	.	TRBV7-8	TRBJ1-1	CASSLSTSRTGKTEAFF	TGTGCCAGCAGCTTATCCACATCCCGGACAGGGAAGACTGAAGCTTTCTTT
.	few	TRBV18	TRBJ1-5	CASSPGTDQPQHF	TGTGCCAGCTCACCAGGTACGGATCAGCCCCAGCATTTT
TRBD2	.	TRBV18	TRBJ2-7	CASSLLSSGGDFYEQYF	TGTGCCAGCTCATTACTTTCTAGCGGGGGTGACTTCTACGAGCAGTACTTC
TRBD2	.	TRBV5-1	TRBJ2-7	CASSLEAGGPYEQYF	TGCGCCAGCAGCTTGGAGGCGGGGGGGCCCTACGAGCAGTACTTC
.	.	TRBV15	TRBJ2-1	CATSRGRRILYNEQFF	TGTGCCACCAGCAGAGGTAGGAGGATCCTTTACAATGAGCAGTTCTTC
TRBD1	.	TRBV18	TRBJ1-2	CASSPAGQTNYGYTF	TGTGCCAGCTCACCAGCGGGACAGACAAACTATGGCTACACCTTC
.	.	TRBV29-1	TRBJ2-3	CSAGLTRLPNTQYF	TGCAGCGCCGGACTAACACGATTACCCAATACGCAGTATTTT
.	.	TRBV4-1	TRBJ1-2	CASSQPTAEYYGYTF	TGCGCCAGCAGCCAGCCGACAGCCGAATACTATGGCTACACCTTC
.	.	TRBV10-3	TRBJ1-4	CAISVVGEKLFF	TGTGCCATCAGCGTGGTCGGGGAAAAACTGTTTTTT
.	.	TRBV5-4	TRBJ1-2	CASSLEQGDYGYTF	TGTGCCAGCAGCTTGGAACAGGGAGACTATGGCTACACCTTC
.	.	TRBV19	TRBJ2-3	CASSISGADTQYF	TGTGCCAGTAGTATATCAGGGGCAGATACGCAGTATTTT
TRBD1	.	TRBV4-1	TRBJ2-5	CASSQGTVETQYF	TGCGCCAGCAGCCAGGGGACAGTAGAGACCCAGTACTTC
.	.	TRBV12-5	TRBJ1-1	CASDGGIRTEAFF	TGTGCTAGTGACGGAGGGATAAGGACTGAAGCTTTCTTT
TRBD2	.	TRBV7-2	TRBJ2-7	CASSFMAGGIGEQYF	TGTGCCAGCAGCTTCATGGCGGGGGGGATTGGGGAGCAGTACTTC
TRBD1	.	TRBV4-2	TRBJ1-1	CASSQGTENTEAFF	TGTGCCAGCAGCCAGGGGACAGAGAACACTGAAGCTTTCTTT
TRBD1	.	TRBV7-2	TRBJ2-7	CASSYEGAGEQYF	TGTGCCAGCAGCTACGAGGGGGCCGGCGAGCAGTACTTC
.	.	TRBV7-9	TRBJ1-3	CASSLRRTVAGNTIYF	TGTGCCAGCAGCTTACGCCGGACAGTGGCTGGAAACACCATATATTTT
.	.	TRBV5-1	TRBJ2-3	CASSFGGSADTQYF	TGCGCCAGCAGCTTTGGGGGGAGCGCAGATACGCAGTATTTT